This T cell receptor (beta chain) was recovered during a study of human T cells and chemical hapten exposure. TCRdb re-derived calls from the RACE reads in MiXCR, one entry per CDR3 protein. The sample carries tens of thousands of distinct CDR3 sequences, around 10% recorded once. This clonotype has more than one count but fewer than ten. The trim removed 6 bases at V and 3 bases at J, leaving 6 bases unmatched. The CDR3 extends over 16 amino acids. As for time point: patch test 3, about 24 weeks after DPC sensitization. Stated treatment: therapeutic diphenylcyclopropenone sensitization with weekly scalp DPC. Donors, patients with alopecia ranging from 18 to 70 years old and judged suitable for DPC, provided samples.

The source was whole blood, collected in connection with sensitization to the hapten diphenylcyclopropenone (DPC). The J gene is TRBJ2-2, the V gene TRBV12-3 or TRBV12-4; 11 bases map to TRBD2. This TCR derives from a woman aged 50 to 60 with alopecia areata. Some clones in this sample may be carry-over from other donors' samples. The CDR3 here is CASRLGTSGHTGELFF. Here the CDR3 DNA reads TGTGCCAGCAGGCTCGGGACTAGCGGACACACCGGGGAGCTGTTTTTT.